This T cell receptor beta chain was documented in a study of human T cells and chemical hapten exposure. Notes on the study in general: The number of TCRs above 1 in 1000 frequency did not change after DPC sensitization.

As the library was built, unique molecular identifiers were attached to individual cDNA molecules. TCRdb re-called the RACE reads through MiXCR, storing one row per CDR3 protein. This sample has around 80,000 distinct CDR3 sequences; about 9% occur once, and the top ten carry approximately 1.5%. Time point specified: healthy volunteer bleed at 6 weeks. Sequencing started from total RNA isolated from unfractionated whole blood. This clonotype turned up a few times. Its target is not known. J was trimmed by 8 bases and V by 2 bases; bases with no gene match: 5. CDR3 length: 14 amino acids. From germline, CDR1 is DFQATT and CDR2 SNEGSKA (reference sequence).

The chain uses TRBV20-1 and TRBJ1-5, with TRBD1 matching 11 bases. The clonotype comes from a male donor in good health. Some clones in this sample may be carry-over from other donors' samples. Sequencing was performed on whole blood. The CDR3 sequence is CSARSGTGGKPQHF. The CDR3 nucleotides are TGCAGTGCTAGATCGGGGACAGGGGGAAAGCCCCAGCATTTT.